These 15 T cell receptor beta chains originate from one sample sequenced in a study of T cell responses to AZD1222 COVID-19 vaccine. Sequencing was performed with immunoSEQ multiplex PCR; in TCRdb, only in-frame clones are kept and a portion is missing. The sample includes more than 110,000 clones, roughly 92% of them seen just once. The material was peripheral blood, obtained on day 0 of AZD1222 vaccination. Receptors were obtained from an adult in good health.

The chain is built from TRBV7-6 and TRBJ2-1; D possibly corresponds to TRBD2 (6 bases). CDR1 and CDR2 from the germline V gene are SGHVS and FNYEAQ. V lost 4 bases and J 0 bases, leaving 13 bases between the germline ends. The CDR3 consists of 16 residues. CDR3 amino acids: CASSSKGLNSYNEQFF. The CDR3 DNA sequence: TGTGCCAGCAGCTCTAAGGGACTGAACTCCTACAATGAGCAGTTCTTC.

V is TRBV18 and J is TRBJ2-1; D might be TRBD1 (6 bases). The V gene's germline CDR1 is KGHSH and CDR2 LQKENI. Trimming removed 3 bases from V and 7 bases from J, with 13 bases in between. The CDR3 length is 14 residues. The CDR3 DNA reads as TGTGCCAGCTCACCTTTAGGGACAAGGAATGAGCAGTTCTTC. The encoded protein is CASSPLGTRNEQFF.

The genes are TRBV11-1 and TRBJ1-1, with D possibly matching TRBD1 (6 bases). V lost 1 base, J lost 1 base, and 10 bases lay in between. The CDR3 runs to 15 residues. Germline values: CDR1 SGHAT, CDR2 FQDESV (reference sequence). CDR3 nucleotide sequence: TGTGCCAGCAGCTTAGGGGACACGTGGAACACTGAAGCTTTCTTT. Translated, it gives CASSLGDTWNTEAFF.

The CDR3 DNA sequence: TGTGCCAGCAGGGGGACAGGGGCGGGAGAGCAGTACTTC. It codes for CASRGTGAGEQYF. J is TRBJ2-7 and V is TRBV6-6, with 10 bases fitting TRBD1. Germline lookup yields CDR1 MNHNY and CDR2 SVGAGI (reference sequence). With V trimmed by 6 bases and J by 7 bases, 6 bases remained unmatched. There are 13 residues in the CDR3.

The V gene is TRBV4-1, the J gene TRBJ1-1; 8 bases align to TRBD1. The CDR3 runs 16 residues. V lost 1 base and J lost 0; bases outside the gene matches: 4. Germline V gene lookup returns CDR1 MGHRA and CDR2 YSYEKL. The CDR3 sequence is CASSQGQGLMNTEAFF. The CDR3 DNA follows: TGCGCCAGCAGCCAAGGACAGGGGCTTATGAACACTGAAGCTTTCTTT.

The V gene is TRBV15, the J gene TRBJ1-4; 11 bases align to TRBD1. The CDR3 runs 15 residues. Germline CDR1 is LNHNV and CDR2 is YYDKDF (reference sequence). The V segment lost 9 bases and the J segment 6 bases; nucleotides outside the gene matches: 9. The CDR3 protein is CATSRPGQGDEKLFF. The CDR3 nucleotides are TGTGCCACATCGAGACCGGGACAGGGGGATGAAAAACTGTTTTTT.

The chain links TRBV3-1 (or the pseudogene TRBV3-2) to TRBJ1-1; D unclear. V shed 0 bases and J shed 4 bases, with 12 bases lying between them. The CDR3 is 15 residues long. Germline CDR1 reads LGHDT; CDR2 reads YNNKEL (reference sequence). CDR3: CASSQEYRLGTEAFF. In DNA, the CDR3 is TGTGCCAGCAGCCAAGAATATCGACTTGGCACTGAAGCTTTCTTT.

V and J are TRBV2 and TRBJ1-2; 7 bases are a match to TRBD1. The trim removed 6 bases at V and 2 bases at J, leaving 3 bases unmatched. The CDR3 sequence is 13 residues long. Looked up from germline, CDR1 is SNHLY and CDR2 is FYNNEI. CDR3 nucleotides: TGTGCCAGCAGGGGGGACAGCAACTATGGCTACACCTTC. It codes for CASRGDSNYGYTF.

This clone has just a few counts. This sequence joins TRBV6-1 and TRBJ1-2; D uncertain. V was cut by 1 base and J by 4 bases, with 13 bases left in between. Germline CDR1 reads MNHNS; CDR2 reads SASEGT. The CDR3 spans 15 residues. The CDR3 bases are TGTGCCAGCAGTGAAGGGGGTAGGGCCGGCTATGGCTACACCTTC. Its protein product is CASSEGGRAGYGYTF.

This clone has a handful of counts. The V call is TRBV2, the J call TRBJ1-4; D gene ambiguous. Per germline, CDR1 SNHLY and CDR2 FYNNEI. The V end was cut by 6 bases, the J end by 6 bases, with 14 bases between. The CDR3 sequence is 14 residues long. The CDR3 region has the DNA TGTGCCAGCAGGGTTTACAGACGATATGAAAAACTGTTTTTT. Translation gives CASRVYRRYEKLFF.

The rearrangement uses TRBV24-1 and TRBJ2-7; D not resolved. CDR1 KGHDR and CDR2 SFDVKD come from the germline V gene. The CDR3 loop spans 13 amino acids. V was cut by 5 bases and J by 6 bases, with 13 bases left in between. As DNA, the CDR3 is TGTGCCACCAGTGGGACGAATGGTGTCGAGCAGTACTTC. It translates to CATSGTNGVEQYF.

This chain connects TRBV29-1 to TRBJ1-5, with D unresolved. V lost 4 bases to trimming and J lost 11 bases, with 12 bases between them. Per germline, CDR1 SQVTM and CDR2 ANQGSEA. CDR3 length: 11 residues. The CDR3 DNA follows: TGCAGCGTTGTATCCAGCGAGTCCCAGCATTTT. Its protein product is CSVVSSESQHF.

The CDR3 protein is CAADPLRRGIGELFF. As DNA, the CDR3 is TGTGCCGCCGACCCTCTAAGAAGGGGTATAGGGGAGCTGTTTTTT. J is TRBJ2-2 and V is TRBV6-5, with D possibly being TRBD1 (5 bases). This CDR3 contains 15 residues. CDR1 is MNHEY and CDR2 is SVGAGI in the germline V gene. V was shortened by 11 bases and J by 8 bases, with 24 bases between the two germline ends.

The gene calls are TRBV24-1 and TRBJ2-2; no definite D call. Per germline, CDR1 KGHDR and CDR2 SFDVKD. V lost 3 bases, J lost 2 bases, and 9 bases lay in between. The CDR3 is 15 residues long. The DNA of the CDR3 is TGTGCCACCAGTGATGCTCAGGTTAACACCGGGGAGCTGTTTTTT. Amino acids: CATSDAQVNTGELFF.

This chain uses TRBV19 with TRBJ2-3; TRBD2 matches at 13 bases. V was pared by 4 bases and J by 1 base, with 5 bases of the junction left unmatched. Germline V gene sequence: CDR1 LNHDA, CDR2 SQIVND (reference sequence). The length of the CDR3 is 17 residues. The CDR3 region is CASSTGLAGVRTDTQYF. The CDR3 DNA is TGTGCCAGTAGTACAGGACTAGCGGGAGTTCGCACAGATACGCAGTATTTT.